The sequence of this T cell receptor beta chain was determined in a study of shared clonotypes between healthy human individuals. Naive CD8 cells lacked CD45RO and underwent positive selection for CCR7, leaving out terminally differentiated effector memory CD45RA+ cells. V was cut by 4 bases and J by 0 bases, with 3 bases left in between. The CDR3 spans 13 residues. In germline, CDR1 is MDHEN, CDR2 SYDVKM. Method: immunoSEQ multiplex PCR; TCRdb's copy keeps in-frame clones and lacks some. The sample gives 2 million or so clones, approximately 95% of which show up once; 1.1% is in the top ten. What was sequenced was naive CD8+ T cells sorted from blood. The receptor was isolated from a man in his late teens or twenties in good health. The V call is TRBV28, the J call TRBJ2-2; D not certain. In DNA form, the CDR3 reads TGTGCCAGCAGTTCTACGAACACCGGGGAGCTGTTTTTT. Residues: CASSSTNTGELFF.